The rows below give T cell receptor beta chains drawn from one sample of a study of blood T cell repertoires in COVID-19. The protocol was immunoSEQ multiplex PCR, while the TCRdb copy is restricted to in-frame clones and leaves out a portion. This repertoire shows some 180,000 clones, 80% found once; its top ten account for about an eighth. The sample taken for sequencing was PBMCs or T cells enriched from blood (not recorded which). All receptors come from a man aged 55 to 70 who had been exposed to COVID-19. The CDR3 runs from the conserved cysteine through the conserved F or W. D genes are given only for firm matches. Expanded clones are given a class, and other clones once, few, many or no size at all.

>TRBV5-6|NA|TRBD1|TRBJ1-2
TGTGCCAGCAGCCGCGGACAGGGTGTGTTCGGCTACACCTTC
CASSRGQGVFGYTF
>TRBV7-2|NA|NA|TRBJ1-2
TGTGCCAGCAGCTTACGTCTGGGGGGTTCTAACTATGGCTACACCTTC
CASSLRLGGSNYGYTF
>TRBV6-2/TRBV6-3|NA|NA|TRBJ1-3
TGTGCCAGCAGTTACGAACAGATCTCTGGAAACACCATATATTTT
CASSYEQISGNTIYF
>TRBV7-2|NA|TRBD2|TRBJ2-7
TGTGCCAGCAGCCCAACTAGCGGGAGAGTCTACGAGCAGTACTTC
CASSPTSGRVYEQYF
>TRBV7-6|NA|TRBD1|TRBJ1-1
TGTGCCAGCAGCTTGGGGACAGGGGGGAAAACTGAAGCTTTCTTT
CASSLGTGGKTEAFF
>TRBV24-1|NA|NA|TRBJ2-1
TGTGCCACCAGTCCAGGGGCCAATGAGCAGTTCTTC
CATSPGANEQFF
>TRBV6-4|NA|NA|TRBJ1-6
TGTGCCAGCAGTGAAGCGGACTCCTATAATTCACCCCTCCACTTT
CASSEADSYNSPLHF
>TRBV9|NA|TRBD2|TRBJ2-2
TGTGCCAGCAGCGTATTTCCAGGACTAGCGGCGGGGGAAGCCGGGGAGCTGTTTTTT
CASSVFPGLAAGEAGELFF
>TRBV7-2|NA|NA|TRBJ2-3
TGTGCCAGCAGCTTACGGCGGGACGGTACGCAGTATTTT
CASSLRRDGTQYF
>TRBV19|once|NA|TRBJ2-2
TGTGCCAGTAGTATATCCCCCAGCGGAGCGGTCGGGGAGCTGTTTTTT
CASSISPSGAVGELFF
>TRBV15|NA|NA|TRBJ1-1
TGTGCCACCAGCAGAGATCTGGCGGGGAAGACTGAAGCTTTCTTT
CATSRDLAGKTEAFF
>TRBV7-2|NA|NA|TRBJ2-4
TGTGCCAGCAGCTTTGGCCATCCGGGAAACATTCAGTACTTC
CASSFGHPGNIQYF
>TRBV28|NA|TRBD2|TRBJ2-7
TGTGCCAGCAGTTTCCAGGGCGGGAGCTACGAGCAGTACTTC
CASSFQGGSYEQYF
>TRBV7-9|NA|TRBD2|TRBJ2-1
TGTGCCAGCAATCCAGCGGGGGCTGGGGGTGAGCAGTTCTTC
CASNPAGAGGEQFF
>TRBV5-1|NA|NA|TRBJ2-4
TGCGCCAGCAGCTTGGGTCGGGTGACCAAAAACATTCAGTACTTC
CASSLGRVTKNIQYF
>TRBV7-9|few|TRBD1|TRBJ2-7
TGTGCCAGCAGCCTTAGGGGACAGGGGGCAACCGAGCAGTACTTC
CASSLRGQGATEQYF
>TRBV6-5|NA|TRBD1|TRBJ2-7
TGTGCCAGCAGATCGGGACAGGGTCTGAGGGAGCAGTACTTC
CASRSGQGLREQYF
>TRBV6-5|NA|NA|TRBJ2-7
TGTGCCACCACTAGGTCCTACGAGCAGTACTTC
CATTRSYEQYF
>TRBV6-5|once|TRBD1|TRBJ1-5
TGTGCCAGCAGTTACCGGGACAGCTATAGCAATCAGCCCCAGCATTTT
CASSYRDSYSNQPQHF
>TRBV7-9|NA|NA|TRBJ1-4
TGTGCCAGCACTGGGGATGGTCAGGAGGAACTGTTTTTT
CASTGDGQEELFF